This T cell receptor (beta chain) came from a study of T cells in Graves' hyperthyroidism and ophthalmopathy. RNA transcripts yielded amplified TCR beta CDR3 regions. The TCR CDR3 was amplified in a first-round RT-PCR using the HTBI primer set. A single record per CDR3 protein comes from TCRdb applying MiXCR to the multiplex PCR reads. The sample shows fewer than 500,000 distinct CDR3 sequences, about 14% of them seen only once. Patients were excluded because of uncontrolled infection, other autoimmune disease, pregnancy or lactation. The study based diagnoses on clinical symptoms, serum thyroxine and TRAb, thyroid ultrasound and orbital computed tomography. Trimming removed 4 bases at V and 2 bases at J, with 9 bases between. The germline V gene has CDR1 SEHNR and CDR2 FQNEAQ (reference sequence). CDR3 size: 13 residues.

This receptor was identified in a man aged 18 to 35 with Graves' ophthalmopathy. V gene TRBV7-9 combines with J gene TRBJ2-7; no reliable D call. The specimen sequenced was blood. The CDR3 here is CASSYRVTYEQYF. CDR3 DNA sequence: TGTGCCAGCAGCTATCGAGTAACCTACGAGCAGTACTTC.